The 27 T cell receptor beta chains given below trace back to one sample, sequenced in a study of tumor-infiltrating lymphocytes in primary liver carcinoma. TCR beta cDNA was reverse-transcribed from about 500 ng of total RNA. The reaction used a constant-region primer and ProtoScript II reverse transcriptase. Investigators got TCR beta libraries out of three nested multiplex PCR rounds, done with slightly modified ARM-PCR. Both of the initial two PCR rounds ran for 10 cycles and employed TRBV1-TRBV30 forward primers alongside a C-beta reverse primer. Each CDR3 protein is one row after TCRdb ran MiXCR on the multiplex PCR reads. The table has approximately 300,000 distinct CDR3 sequences, 55% to 65% seen once. Blood RNA came from unsorted whole blood; germline DNA was also extracted. Sequencing was performed on peripheral blood. The origin of the receptors is a man aged 40-49 years with primary liver carcinoma and hepatitis B virus infection.

Comments on this clonotype: At one boundary the junction diverges from the germline segment, which might be a read error. The J gene is TRBJ1-2, the V gene TRBV7-9; weak D call: TRBD1 (5 bases). Germline V gene data show CDR1 as SEHNR and CDR2 as FQNEAQ (reference sequence). This CDR3 has 14 amino acids. The CDR3 sequence is CTSSPNTRGGGYTF. The DNA for the CDR3 is TGTACCAGCAGCCCGAACACGAGGGGAGGTGGCTACACCTTC.

As to this clonotype: This could be a read error, since a much larger clone is one nucleotide away. The rearrangement links TRBV10-2 to TRBJ1-2; D remains ambiguous. This CDR3 is 14 amino acids long. V was clipped by 0 bases and J by 4 bases, with 9 bases between them. Per germline, CDR1 WSHSY and CDR2 SAAADI. The CDR3 DNA is TGCGCCAGCAGTGAGTCCAGCTGCGGCTATGGCTACACCTTC. It yields the protein CASSESSCGYGYTF.

Comment on this clonotype: Germline is not matched at one junction end, which may reflect a read error. The chain couples TRBV2 to TRBJ1-2, with D perhaps matching TRBD1 (6 bases). The CDR3 runs 14 residues. Per germline, CDR1 SNHLY and CDR2 FYNNEI. Written as DNA, the CDR3 is TGTGCCACCCCCCGGGGGCGGGTGGACTATGGCTACACATTC. As protein: CATPRGRVDYGYTF.

The gene calls are TRBV28 and TRBJ2-1; no definite D call. The CDR3 is made up of 16 amino acids. CDR1 and CDR2 from the germline V gene are MDHEN and SYDVKM. Between the trimmed V and J ends, which lost 5 bases and 0 bases, there was a span of 14 bases. The CDR3 nucleotides are TGTGCCAGCAGTCGAACCGGCAGTTTCTCCTACAATGAGCAGTTCTTC. It encodes CASSRTGSFSYNEQFF.

This clonotype was recorded a few times. V is TRBV28 and J is TRBJ1-2, with D uncertain. CDR1 is MDHEN, CDR2 SYDVKM, per germline. V was shortened by 5 bases and J by 3 bases, with 16 bases between the two germline ends. This CDR3 has 15 residues. This chain's CDR3 is CASSPTSRVDYGYTF. In nucleotides, the CDR3 is TGTGCCAGCAGTCCTACTTCGAGGGTAGACTATGGCTACACCTTC.

This clonotype has just one count. This may arise from a read error, as a much more abundant clone is one base away. The rearrangement uses TRBV10-3 and TRBJ1-5; no firm D call. The CDR3 runs to 15 residues. With 8 bases removed from V and 0 bases from J, the gap between germline ends came to 14 bases. Germline assignment: CDR1 ENHRY and CDR2 SYGVKD. The CDR3 coding sequence is TGTGCCATCGCGATCGTGGTTATTAGCAATCAGCCCCAGCATTTT. Its protein product is CAIAIVVISNQPQHF.

Comments on this clonotype: The conserved final phenylalanine or tryptophan is absent from the CDR3, which likely points to a read error. The rearrangement uses TRBV5-4 and TRBJ2-3; possibly TRBD2 for D (5 bases). Germline values: CDR1 SGHNT, CDR2 YYREEE (reference sequence). This CDR3 region has 18 residues. V was pared by 0 bases and J by 0 bases, with 17 bases between. CDR3 protein: CASSLGVTGGGSTDTQYS. CDR3 DNA sequence: TGTGCCAGCAGCTTGGGGGTCACTGGAGGTGGTAGCACAGATACGCAGTATTCT.

This clonotype was recorded a few times. The V and J genes are TRBV6-6 and TRBJ1-6; D is possibly TRBD1 (6 bases). The CDR3 totals 16 residues. Per the germline V gene, CDR1 is MNHNY and CDR2 is SVGAGI (reference sequence). The V end was cut by 6 bases, the J end by 6 bases, with 18 bases between. The CDR3 DNA sequence: TGTGCCAGCAGCGAAACAGGGAGGGGAAGTAATTCACCCCTCCACTTT. Translation: CASSETGRGSNSPLHF.

A note on this clonotype: A much larger clone lies one base from this, so it may be a read error. In nucleotides, the CDR3 is TGTGCCAGCACTACGAGGGGTGGGGGGCCCCAGCATTTT. Translated, it gives CASTTRGGGPQHF. The rearrangement joins TRBV12-3 or TRBV12-4 to TRBJ1-5; D may be TRBD1 (5 bases). The CDR3 is made up of 13 amino acids. Trimming stripped 7 bases from V and 9 bases from J, with 16 bases between.

The chain employs TRBV5-1 and TRBJ2-7; D not resolved. CDR3 length equals 16 residues. V lost 4 bases and J 0 bases, leaving 17 bases between the germline ends. The germline V gene has CDR1 SGHRS and CDR2 YFSETQ. The CDR3 loop is CASSPTRGGSSYEQYF. The CDR3 nucleotides read TGCGCCAGCAGCCCCACCCGTGGCGGTAGCTCCTACGAGCAGTACTTC. Variable domain in full (rest from reference TRBV5-1 and TRBJ2-7): KAGVTQTPRYLIKTRGQQVTLSCSPISGHRSVSWYQQTPGQGLQFLFEYFSETQRNKGNFPGRFSGRQFSNSRSEMNVSTLELGDSALYLCASSPTRGGSSYEQYFGPGTRLTVT.

Turning to this clonotype: This may stem from a read error, because a much larger clone lies one nucleotide away. The chain recombines TRBV4-2 with TRBJ2-5, with D unclear. Between the trimmed V and J ends, which lost 4 bases and 1 base, there was a span of 10 bases. The germline CDR1 and CDR2 sequences are LGHNA and YNFKEQ. The CDR3 is 14 amino acids. The CDR3 is CASSPLACQETQYF. The CDR3, as DNA: TGTGCCAGCAGCCCGCTGGCCTGCCAAGAGACCCAGTACTTC.

On this clonotype itself: A much bigger clone sits one base away, suggesting this may be a read error. The V gene is TRBV6-1, the J gene TRBJ2-2, with unresolved D. Germline CDR1 MNHNS, CDR2 SASEGT. The length of the CDR3 is 11 residues. CDR3 amino acids: CACRESGELFF. The CDR3 region has the DNA TGTGCCTGCAGAGAGTCCGGGGAGCTGTTTTTT.

At least ten counts were recorded for this clonotype. This chain links TRBV29-1 with TRBJ2-1; 8 bases match TRBD1. Looked up from germline, CDR1 is SQVTM and CDR2 is ANQGSEA. The CDR3 loop spans 16 amino acids. V shed 4 bases, J shed 1 base, and the junction held 9 bases outside the gene matches. CDR3 sequence reads: CSVVPGQGQSYNEQFF. CDR3 DNA sequence: TGCAGCGTTGTCCCCGGACAGGGACAATCCTACAATGAGCAGTTCTTC.

For this clonotype: Its ends do not fully match the called genes, so a read error is possible. The V call is TRBV6-1, the J call TRBJ1-2; 7 bases agree with TRBD1. The V gene's germline CDR1 is MNHNS and CDR2 SASEGT. The CDR3 runs 17 residues. CDR3 in amino acids: CASSEASGGGLYYAYTF. The CDR3 DNA follows: TGTGCCAGCAGTGAAGCCTCGGGAGGGGGCTTATACTATGCCTACACCTTC.

Regarding this clonotype: With a much larger clone just one base away, this may be a read error. The chain couples TRBV29-1 to TRBJ1-5; D gene uncertain. The CDR3 is 13 amino acids. Trimming cost V 7 bases and J 5 bases, with 15 bases left between them. Germline V CDR1 and CDR2: SQVTM, ANQGSEA. The CDR3 region is CSAVIRRDQPQHF. The CDR3 nucleotides read TGCAGCGCTGTAATTCGTAGAGATCAGCCCCAGCATTTT.

The chain employs TRBV4-2 and TRBJ2-1; D ambiguous. The CDR3 has 16 amino acids. Looked up from germline, CDR1 is LGHNA and CDR2 is YNFKEQ. V was clipped by 1 base and J by 0 bases, with 10 bases between them. The CDR3 DNA is TGTGCCAGCAGCCAAGCGGCATCCGCCTCCTACAATGAGCAGTTCTTC. This codes for CASSQAASASYNEQFF.

The rearrangement links TRBV11-2 to TRBJ2-7; possibly TRBD1 for D (5 bases). The germline V gene encodes CDR1 SGHAT and CDR2 FQNNGV. This CDR3 is 14 amino acids long. Between the trimmed V and J ends, which lost 5 bases and 3 bases, there was a span of 14 bases. CDR3 residues: CASSLGAEHYEQYF. CDR3 coding DNA: TGTGCCAGCAGCCTTGGGGCGGAGCACTACGAGCAGTACTTC.

With regard to this clonotype: A single base separates this from a much larger clone, so it may be a read error. The chain employs TRBV7-8 and TRBJ2-7; D is possibly TRBD1 or TRBD2 (5 bases each). The germline gives CDR1 SGHVS, CDR2 FQNEAQ. The CDR3 length is 14 residues. The CDR3 loop is CVSSPTGTTYEQYF. As DNA, the CDR3 is TGTGTCAGCAGCCCTACCGGGACGACCTACGAGCAGTACTTC.

Details on this clonotype: This may stem from a read error, because a much larger clone lies one nucleotide away. This chain uses TRBV6-1 with TRBJ2-1; 7 bases agree with TRBD2. Germline V CDR1 and CDR2: MNHNS, SASEGT. The trim removed 10 bases at V and 6 bases at J, leaving 15 bases unmatched. The length of the CDR3 is 15 residues. CDR3 in amino acids: CAITLTSASGNEQFF. The CDR3 nucleotides are TGTGCCATCACCCTCACTAGCGCGTCTGGCAATGAGCAGTTCTTC.

This clonotype was picked up a small number of times. Given a much more abundant clone one base away, this may be a read error. The V and J genes are TRBV29-1 and TRBJ2-4, with no clear D. Germline-derived CDR1 and CDR2 are SQVTM and ANQGSEA. The CDR3 has 12 amino acids. The V end lost 4 bases, the J end lost 2 bases, and 6 bases lay between the germline ends. The CDR3 protein is CSVAETKNIQYF. CDR3 coding DNA: TGCAGCGTTGCAGAGACCAAAAACATTCAGTACTTC.

As to this clonotype: One base away lies a much larger clone, so this may be a sequencing read error. The rearrangement links TRBV6-1 to TRBJ1-3; D may be TRBD1 (5 bases). CDR1 is MNHNS, CDR2 SASEGT, per germline. CDR3 size: 17 residues. The CDR3 sequence is CTSRALGRTALKMTIYF. In nucleotides, the CDR3 is TGTACCAGCAGGGCGCTCGGTAGGACCGCCCTAAAAATGACCATATATTTT.

Note on this clonotype: A much larger clone lies a single base off, so this may be a read error. The chain recombines TRBV6-6 with TRBJ1-4; 7 bases are shared with TRBD1. Germline loops: CDR1 MNHNY, CDR2 SVGAGI (reference sequence). V shed 7 bases, J shed 3 bases, and the junction held 5 bases outside the gene matches. The CDR3 spans 14 residues. CDR3 loop: CASNPGQANEKLFF. The CDR3 DNA reads as TGTGCCAGCAACCCCGGACAGGCTAATGAAAAACTGTTTTTT.

About this clonotype: One end of the junction fails to match germline, which may point to a read error. This chain links TRBV11-2 with TRBJ2-7; 10 bases agree with TRBD2. Germline V gene lookup returns CDR1 SGHAT and CDR2 FQNNGV. This CDR3 region has 16 residues. CDR3 DNA: TGTGCCAGCAACTTGTGGAGCGGGAGGGGTCTCCACGAGCAATACTTC. Residues: CASNLWSGRGLHEQYF.

Remarks on this clonotype: An end of the junction differs from the germline gene, which may be a read error. V and J are TRBV29-1 and TRBJ2-3, with D maybe TRBD2 (5 bases). Germline V gene sequence: CDR1 SQVTM, CDR2 ANQGSEA. The CDR3 runs to 13 residues. CDR3 coding DNA: TGCAGCGTTGGTGGGAGAGGCACAGATGCGCAGTATTTT. It specifies CSVGGRGTDAQYF.

On this clonotype: An end of the junction differs from the germline gene, which may be a read error. V and J are TRBV7-9 and TRBJ1-1; a possible D gene is TRBD1 (6 bases). The germline CDR1 and CDR2 sequences are SEHNR and FQNEAQ (reference sequence). The CDR3 is 13 residues long. Written as DNA, the CDR3 is TGTGCCAGCAGTTTTACAGGGAGGACTGAAGCTCTCTTT. It encodes CASSFTGRTEALF.

The sample holds one count of this clonotype. V usage is TRBV6-5 and J usage is TRBJ1-5; the match to TRBD1 covers 7 bases. V trimming: 6 bases; J trimming: 12 bases; junction bases outside the gene matches: 17. This CDR3 region has 15 residues. Germline values: CDR1 MNHEY, CDR2 SVGAGI. The CDR3 DNA is TGTGCCAGCAGCTTCCGACAGGGTACCAATCGGCTCCAGCATTTT. Residues: CASSFRQGTNRLQHF.

This clonotype has a handful of counts. The chain uses TRBV12-3 or TRBV12-4 and TRBJ2-1, with D unclear. Trimming shortened V by 3 bases and J by 4 bases, and 10 bases separated the two germline ends. The CDR3 totals 14 residues. The CDR3 loop reads CASSFRDFYNEQFF. The CDR3 bases are TGTGCCAGCAGTTTCAGAGACTTTTACAATGAGCAGTTCTTC.